This T cell receptor (beta chain) was recorded in a study of T cells in Graves' hyperthyroidism and ophthalmopathy. CDR1 and CDR2 (germline): DFQATT, SNEGSKA (reference sequence). The CDR3 contains 14 residues. V dropped 5 bases and J dropped 3; count of bases not matched to a gene: 9. Researchers amplified the TCR beta CDR3 regions from RNA transcripts. First-round RT-PCR of the TCR CDR3 relied on the HTBI primer set. TCRdb re-derived calls from the multiplex PCR reads in MiXCR, one entry per CDR3 protein. The sample records approximately 620,000 distinct CDR3 sequences, around 13% being singletons. The sequence was obtained from a woman in her twenties or thirties with Graves' hyperthyroidism that later progressed to Graves' ophthalmopathy. This chain joins TRBV20-1 and TRBJ1-1, with 7 bases that match TRBD1. The sequenced sample was blood. The CDR3 DNA reads TGCAGTGCTTTGACAGGGAGGATTGACACTGAAGCTTTCTTT. Encoded protein: CSALTGRIDTEAFF.